One sample yielded the 19 T cell receptor beta chains listed below, sequenced in a study of T cell responses to AZD1222 COVID-19 vaccine (dated by TCRdb to about 2021). The library was generated by the immunoSEQ multiplex PCR assay. TCRdb carries this immuneACCESS record with in-frame sequences only. Its versions omit some clonotypes, under half of them owing to an unresolved V gene in the studies checked, with the rest unexplained. The sample table holds about 120,000 clones, of which roughly 90% were seen once. In total, the top ten clones hold 4% to 4.5% of the sample. This specimen's time point label, per the study, means: about 28 days (+/-7) after the second vaccine dose. What this sample's treatment or condition label stands for: meningococcal conjugate vaccine given as trial control. Sequenced material: peripheral blood, taken 28 days after the second dose of the MenACWY control vaccine. Receptors originate from an adult who received the MenACWY meningococcal vaccine as a control.

This clone was detected a few times. V gene TRBV28 combines with J gene TRBJ1-3, with 7 bases that match TRBD1. Germline V gene lookup returns CDR1 MDHEN and CDR2 SYDVKM. V shed 10 bases and J 0 bases; nucleotides not matched to a gene: 18. This CDR3 spans 18 amino acids. The CDR3 DNA reads as TGTGCCACCCGACAGGGCAGTTTTGGGCGAAGCTCTGGAAACACCATATATTTT. Protein sequence: CATRQGSFGRSSGNTIYF.

The chain links TRBV6-2 or TRBV6-3 to TRBJ2-7; 8 bases match TRBD2. Losses at the gene ends were 2 bases for V and 2 bases for J; bases not matched to a gene: 5. Germline CDR1 reads MNHEY; CDR2 reads SVGEGT. The CDR3 contains 15 residues. CDR3 amino acids: CASSYGLAGAYEQYV. The CDR3 bases are TGTGCCAGCAGTTACGGGCTAGCGGGTGCCTACGAGCAGTACGTC.

The V call is TRBV7-9, the J call TRBJ1-4, with 7 bases lining up with TRBD1. The V segment lost 2 bases and the J segment 7 bases; nucleotides outside the gene matches: 4. The CDR3 covers 14 residues. CDR1 and CDR2 from the germline V gene are SEHNR and FQNEAQ (reference sequence). The chain's CDR3 is CASSLRGQVEKLFF. CDR3 bases: TGTGCCAGCAGCTTACGCGGACAGGTTGAAAAACTGTTTTTT.

The chain joins TRBV14 to TRBJ2-3, with no clear D. The CDR3 extends over 14 amino acids. Trimming left V 3 bases short and J 7 bases short, with 14 bases between. Germline CDR1 is SGHDN and CDR2 is FVKESK. The CDR3 spells CASSQDHLMNTQYF. The CDR3, as DNA: TGTGCCAGCAGCCAGGACCACCTCATGAATACGCAGTATTTT.

V gene TRBV30 combines with J gene TRBJ1-2; no clear D. Trimming removed 2 bases from V and 4 bases from J, with 11 bases in between. The CDR3 is 13 amino acids. CDR1 and CDR2 (germline): GTSNPN, SVGIG (reference sequence). The CDR3 here is CAWSKGPLYGYTF. The CDR3 DNA sequence: TGTGCCTGGAGTAAGGGCCCCCTCTATGGCTACACCTTC.

This clone was recorded only once. This chain connects TRBV28 to TRBJ2-7; tentative D call: TRBD1 (5 bases). V lost 6 bases to trimming and J lost 4 bases, with 10 bases between them. The germline CDR1 and CDR2 sequences are MDHEN and SYDVKM. The CDR3 loop spans 12 amino acids. The CDR3 region has the DNA TGTGCCAGCAGCCCAAACAGGTACGAGCAGTACTTC. Protein: CASSPNRYEQYF.

This chain connects TRBV6-2 or TRBV6-3 to TRBJ2-7; 9 positions match TRBD2. The CDR3 has 17 amino acids. J gave up 3 bases and V 0 bases, and 9 bases lay outside the gene matches. Germline V CDR1 and CDR2: MNHEY, SVGEGT. DNA for the CDR3: TGTGCCAGCAGTTACTCGAAGTTCCTAGCGGGACTCTACGAGCAGTACGTC. Its protein is CASSYSKFLAGLYEQYV.

The chain uses TRBV12-5 and TRBJ1-1; D gene unclear. CDR3 length equals 13 residues. CDR1 is LGHNT, CDR2 FRNRAP, per germline. Trimming took 3 bases from V and 7 from J, leaving 12 bases between them. CDR3 sequence: CASGFPSAGEAFF. The CDR3 DNA sequence: TGTGCTAGTGGTTTCCCTTCGGCAGGTGAAGCTTTCTTT.

This chain joins TRBV24-1 and TRBJ2-4; D call uncertain. Germline V lookup: CDR1 KGHDR, CDR2 SFDVKD. CDR3 length: 13 residues. Trimming removed 3 bases at V and 9 bases at J, with 11 bases between. For the CDR3, the DNA is TGTGCCACCAGTGATGGAACGATCGGCATTCAGTACTTC. Translating gives CATSDGTIGIQYF.

The chain links TRBV9 to TRBJ1-5; TRBD1 matches at 7 bases. The V and J ends lost 0 bases and 6 bases, in that order; junction bases with no gene match: 6. Germline-derived CDR1 and CDR2 are SGDLS and YYNGEE. There are 15 residues in the CDR3. The CDR3 protein is CASSVGPGGSQPQHF. Written as DNA, the CDR3 is TGTGCCAGCAGCGTAGGTCCAGGGGGTAGTCAGCCCCAGCATTTT.

The V and J genes are TRBV5-6 and TRBJ1-2; D unclear. Trimming took 1 base from V and 0 from J, leaving 22 bases between them. Germline V CDR1 and CDR2: SGHDT, YYEEEE. The CDR3 runs 19 residues. The CDR3 protein is CASSLPRWYYGDANYGYTF. As DNA, the CDR3 is TGTGCCAGCAGCTTGCCTCGATGGTACTATGGGGATGCTAACTATGGCTACACCTTC. The full variable domain, in which reference TRBV5-6 and TRBJ1-2 provide the parts outside the CDR3, is DAGVTQSPTHLIKTRGQQVTLRCSPKSGHDTVSWYQQALGQGPQFIFQYYEEEERQRGNFPDRFSGHQFPNYSSELNVNALLLGDSALYLCASSLPRWYYGDANYGYTFGSGTRLTVV.

The V call is TRBV27, the J call TRBJ1-1, with D uncertain. Germline V CDR1 and CDR2: MNHEY, SMNVEV (reference sequence). The CDR3 extends over 14 amino acids. Trimming took 1 base from V and 2 from J, leaving 8 bases between them. The DNA of the CDR3 is TGTGCCAGCAGTTTATACGGGAAAAACACTGAAGCTTTCTTT. Translating it yields CASSLYGKNTEAFF.

The chain combines TRBV28 with TRBJ1-4; the match to TRBD1 covers 7 bases. Trimming cost V 3 bases and J 7 bases; bases outside gene matches: 5. The CDR3 covers 14 residues. CDR1 and CDR2 from the germline V gene are MDHEN and SYDVKM. CDR3 sequence: CASSFPTGTEKLFF. CDR3 sequence (DNA): TGTGCCAGCAGTTTTCCGACAGGGACTGAAAAACTGTTTTTT.

This clone has a single count. The gene calls are TRBV27 and TRBJ1-1; TRBD1 is a possible D gene (5 bases). The V and J ends lost 8 bases and 1 base respectively, with 17 bases between them. The V gene's germline CDR1 is MNHEY and CDR2 SMNVEV (reference sequence). This CDR3 comprises 15 residues. DNA for the CDR3: TGTGCCAGCCATCAACTTGGGACGTCGAACACTGAAGCTTTCTTT. Residues: CASHQLGTSNTEAFF.

This clone was detected only a few times. The chain combines TRBV28 with TRBJ1-1; D gene ambiguous. CDR1 and CDR2 (germline): MDHEN, SYDVKM. V was clipped by 5 bases and J by 11 bases, with 15 bases between them. The CDR3 is 12 residues long. CDR3 coding DNA: TGTGCCAGCAGTCCCCGCGGTAGAGGGGCTTTCTTT. Protein: CASSPRGRGAFF.

The chain couples TRBV6-2 or TRBV6-3 to TRBJ1-1; TRBD1 might be the D (5 bases). Germline V lookup: CDR1 MNHEY, CDR2 SVGEGT. Trimming cost V 2 bases and J 2 bases, with 9 bases left between them. The CDR3 loop spans 14 amino acids. Here the CDR3 reads CASSYRQGNTEAFF. As DNA, the CDR3 is TGTGCCAGCAGTTACCGTCAGGGAAACACTGAAGCTTTCTTT.

The V gene is TRBV28, the J gene TRBJ1-5; D is unclear. Per germline, CDR1 MDHEN and CDR2 SYDVKM. This CDR3 region has 12 residues. Trimming cost V 3 bases and J 5 bases, with 5 bases left between them. The CDR3 DNA is TGTGCCAGCAGTTTGTGGGATCAGCCCCAGCATTTT. It yields the protein CASSLWDQPQHF.

The chain has TRBV5-6 and TRBJ1-2; D is undetermined. Trimming took off 0 bases at V and 5 bases at J, with 11 bases between the two ends. This CDR3 spans 14 amino acids. Per the germline V gene, CDR1 is SGHDT and CDR2 is YYEEEE. In DNA, the CDR3 is TGTGCCAGCAGCTTGGACAGAGATTCGTATGGCTACACCTTC. This codes for CASSLDRDSYGYTF.

Only a few counts were recorded for this clone. The genes are TRBV2 and TRBJ1-5, with TRBD1 identical over 7 bases. The CDR3 covers 14 residues. The germline V gene has CDR1 SNHLY and CDR2 FYNNEI. J was trimmed by 4 bases and V by 6 bases; bases with no gene match: 6. In nucleotides, the CDR3 is TGTGCCAGCAGCCTACAGGGGAATAATCAGCCCCAGCATTTT. It translates to CASSLQGNNQPQHF. Drawing the rest from reference TRBV2 and TRBJ1-5, the complete variable domain is EPEVTQTPSHQVTQMGQEVILRCVPISNHLYFYWYRQILGQKVEFLVSFYNNEISEKSEIFDDQFSVERPDGSNFTLKIRSTKLEDSAMYFCASSLQGNNQPQHFGDGTRLSIL.